This TCR beta chain was sequenced during a study of T cell repertoires in cytomegalovirus infection. The germline V and J ends were trimmed by 7 bases and 3 bases, with 19 bases remaining between them. This CDR3 is built from 15 residues. Looked up from germline, CDR1 is LNHDA and CDR2 is SQIVND (reference sequence). TCRdb analysed the reads with MiXCR anew, one entry per CDR3 protein. Of 360,000 or so distinct CDR3 sequences in the sample, about 35% were seen once. Concerning this clonotype itself: Its specificity is not known.

The chain links TRBV19 to TRBJ2-7; a possible D gene is TRBD2 (5 bases). This receptor was taken from a human donor in good health (CMV status not recorded). Some clones in this sample may be carry-over from other donors' samples. The sample here was cultured PBMCs, taken from culture after CMV antigen stimulation. Here the CDR3 reads CASTTDPTRDYEQYV. CDR3 DNA: TGTGCCAGTACCACGGACCCAACTAGGGACTACGAGCAGTACGTC.